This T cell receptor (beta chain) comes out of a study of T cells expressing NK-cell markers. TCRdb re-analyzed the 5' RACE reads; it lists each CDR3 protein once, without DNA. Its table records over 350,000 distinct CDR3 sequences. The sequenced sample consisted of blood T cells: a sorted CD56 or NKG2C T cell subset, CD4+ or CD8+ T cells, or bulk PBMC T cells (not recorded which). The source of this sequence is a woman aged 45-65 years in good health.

The CDR3 protein is CSARARNRGYNEQFF. The chain employs TRBV20-1 and TRBJ2-1; TCRdb's assignment of TRBD1 cannot be checked, as there is no DNA. Germline lookup yields CDR1 DFQATT and CDR2 SNEGSKA (reference sequence). CDR3 length equals 15 residues.